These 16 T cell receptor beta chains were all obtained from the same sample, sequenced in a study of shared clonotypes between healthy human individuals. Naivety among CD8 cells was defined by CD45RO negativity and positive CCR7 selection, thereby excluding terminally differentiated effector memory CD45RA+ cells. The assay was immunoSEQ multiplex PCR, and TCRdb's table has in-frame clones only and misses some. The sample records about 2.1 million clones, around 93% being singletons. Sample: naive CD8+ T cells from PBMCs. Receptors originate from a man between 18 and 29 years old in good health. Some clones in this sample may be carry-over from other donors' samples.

For the CDR3, the DNA is TGTGCCACCAGCAGGGCGGGAGGACCGATCGAGCAGTACTTC. This translates into CATSRAGGPIEQYF. This chain uses TRBV15 with TRBJ2-7, with 8 bases identical to TRBD2. Germline loops: CDR1 LNHNV, CDR2 YYDKDF (reference sequence). With V trimmed by 3 bases and J by 6 bases, 7 bases remained unmatched. The CDR3 has 14 residues.

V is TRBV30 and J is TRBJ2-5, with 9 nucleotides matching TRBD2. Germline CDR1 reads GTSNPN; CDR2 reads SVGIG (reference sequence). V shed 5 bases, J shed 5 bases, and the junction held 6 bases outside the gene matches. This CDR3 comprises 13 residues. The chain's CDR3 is CAWALAGWETQYF. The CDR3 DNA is TGTGCCTGGGCTCTAGCGGGATGGGAGACCCAGTACTTC.

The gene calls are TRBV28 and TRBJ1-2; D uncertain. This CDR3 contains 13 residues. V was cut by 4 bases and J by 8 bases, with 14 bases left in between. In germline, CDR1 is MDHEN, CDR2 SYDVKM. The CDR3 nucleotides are TGTGCCAGCAGTTCCGGTGGGGTAAGCGGCTACACCTTC. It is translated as CASSSGGVSGYTF.

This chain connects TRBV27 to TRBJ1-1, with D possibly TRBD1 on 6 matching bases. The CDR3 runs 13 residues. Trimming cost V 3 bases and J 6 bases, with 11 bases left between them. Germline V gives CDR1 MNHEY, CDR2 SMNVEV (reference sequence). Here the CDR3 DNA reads TGTGCCAGCAGTTTGTTGGGGGCCCCTGAAGCTTTCTTT. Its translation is CASSLLGAPEAFF.

CDR3 sequence: CASSYGENPGELFF. In DNA form, the CDR3 reads TGTGCCAGCAGTTATGGGGAAAACCCCGGGGAGCTGTTTTTT. The rearrangement joins TRBV6-5 to TRBJ2-2, with unresolved D. V lost 3 bases, J lost 6 bases, and 11 bases lay in between. Germline values: CDR1 MNHEY, CDR2 SVGAGI. The CDR3 totals 14 residues.

CDR3 in amino acids: CASTLLGTGESSEQFF. CDR3 DNA sequence: TGTGCCAGCACCCTGCTGGGGACAGGGGAATCGAGTGAGCAGTTCTTC. The chain combines TRBV27 with TRBJ2-1; 10 bases align to TRBD1. Germline trimming cut 7 bases from V and 9 bases from J; bases unmatched to any gene: 15. The CDR3 runs 16 residues. The germline gives CDR1 MNHEY, CDR2 SMNVEV (reference sequence).

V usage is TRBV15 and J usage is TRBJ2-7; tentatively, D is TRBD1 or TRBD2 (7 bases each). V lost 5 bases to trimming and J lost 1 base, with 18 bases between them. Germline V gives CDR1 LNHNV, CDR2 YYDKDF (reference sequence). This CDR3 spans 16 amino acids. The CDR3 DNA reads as TGTGCCACCAGCTTCCGACAGGGACTACCTTCCTACGAGCAGTACTTC. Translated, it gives CATSFRQGLPSYEQYF.

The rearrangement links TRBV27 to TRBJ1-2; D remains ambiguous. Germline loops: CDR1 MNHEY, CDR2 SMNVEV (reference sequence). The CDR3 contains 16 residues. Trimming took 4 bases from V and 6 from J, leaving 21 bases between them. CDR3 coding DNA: TGTGCCAGCAGTTCCAAGTTAGGTCGTTCTACGGATGGCTACACCTTC. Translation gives CASSSKLGRSTDGYTF.

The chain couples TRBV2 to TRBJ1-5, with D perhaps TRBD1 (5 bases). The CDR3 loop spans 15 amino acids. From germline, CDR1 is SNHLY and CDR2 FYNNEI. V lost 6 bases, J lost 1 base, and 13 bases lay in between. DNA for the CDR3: TGTGCCAGCAGGCAGGGTCCGGTGAGCAATCAGCCCCAGCATTTT. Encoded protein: CASRQGPVSNQPQHF.

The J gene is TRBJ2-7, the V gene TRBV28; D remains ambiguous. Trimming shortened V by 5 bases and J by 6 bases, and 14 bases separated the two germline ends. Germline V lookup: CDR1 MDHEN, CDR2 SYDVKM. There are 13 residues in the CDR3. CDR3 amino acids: CASSNFGPAEQYF. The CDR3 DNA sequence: TGTGCCAGCAGTAACTTTGGACCGGCCGAGCAGTACTTC.

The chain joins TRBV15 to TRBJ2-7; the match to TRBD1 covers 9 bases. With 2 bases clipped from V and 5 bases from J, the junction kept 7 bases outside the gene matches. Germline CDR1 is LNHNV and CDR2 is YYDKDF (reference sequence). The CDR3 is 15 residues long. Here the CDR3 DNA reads TGTGCCACCAGCAGAAAGCCACAGGGGGCGGACGAGCAGTACTTC. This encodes CATSRKPQGADEQYF.

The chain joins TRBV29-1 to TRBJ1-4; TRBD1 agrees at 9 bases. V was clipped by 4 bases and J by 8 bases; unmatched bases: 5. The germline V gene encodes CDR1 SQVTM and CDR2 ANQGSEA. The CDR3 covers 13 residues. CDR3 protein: CSVGDRVREKLFF. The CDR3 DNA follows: TGCAGCGTTGGGGACAGGGTAAGGGAAAAACTGTTTTTT.

DNA for the CDR3: TGTGCCAGCAGTTCCCATCCCTGGACTAGCGGGCTGAACACCGGGGAGCTGTTTTTT. Translated, it gives CASSSHPWTSGLNTGELFF. The V call is TRBV28, the J call TRBJ2-2; 11 positions match TRBD2. V was clipped by 4 bases and J by 1 base; unmatched bases: 11. Germline V gene sequence: CDR1 MDHEN, CDR2 SYDVKM. This CDR3 is built from 19 residues.

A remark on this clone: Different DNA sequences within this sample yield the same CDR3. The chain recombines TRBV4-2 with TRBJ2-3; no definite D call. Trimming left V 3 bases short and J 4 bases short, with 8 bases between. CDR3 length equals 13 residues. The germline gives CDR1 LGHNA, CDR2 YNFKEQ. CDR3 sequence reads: CASSQRRADTQYF. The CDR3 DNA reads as TGTGCCAGCAGCCAGAGGCGCGCAGATACGCAGTATTTT.

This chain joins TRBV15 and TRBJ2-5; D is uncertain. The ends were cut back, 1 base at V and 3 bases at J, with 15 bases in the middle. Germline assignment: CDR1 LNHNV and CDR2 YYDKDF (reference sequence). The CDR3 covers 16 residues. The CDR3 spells CATSRVFTVNEETQYF. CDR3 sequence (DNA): TGTGCCACCAGCAGAGTATTTACAGTCAACGAAGAGACCCAGTACTTC.

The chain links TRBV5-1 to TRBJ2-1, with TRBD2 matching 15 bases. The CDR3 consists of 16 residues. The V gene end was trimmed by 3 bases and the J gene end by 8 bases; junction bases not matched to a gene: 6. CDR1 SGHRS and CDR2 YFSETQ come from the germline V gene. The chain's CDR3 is CASSSRTSGRVDEQFF. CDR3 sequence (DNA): TGCGCCAGCAGCTCCCGGACTAGCGGGAGGGTAGATGAGCAGTTCTTC.